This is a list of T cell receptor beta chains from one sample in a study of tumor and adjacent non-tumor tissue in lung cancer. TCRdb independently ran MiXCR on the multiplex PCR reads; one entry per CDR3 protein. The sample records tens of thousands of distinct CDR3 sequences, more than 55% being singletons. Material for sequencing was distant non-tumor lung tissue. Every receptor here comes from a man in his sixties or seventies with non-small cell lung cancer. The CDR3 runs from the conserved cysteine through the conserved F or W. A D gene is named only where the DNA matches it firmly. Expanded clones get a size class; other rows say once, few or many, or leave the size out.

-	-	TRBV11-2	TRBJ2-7	CASSLEASVSSGEQYF	TGTGCCAGCAGCTTGGAAGCTAGCGTCTCATCGGGCGAGCAGTACTTC
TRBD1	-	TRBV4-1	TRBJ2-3	CASSQDVGTGTGVSKDTQYF	TGCGCCAGCAGCCAAGACGTGGGGACCGGGACAGGAGTTAGCAAAGATACGCAGTATTTT
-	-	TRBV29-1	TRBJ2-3	CSIPPEGISDAQYF	TGCAGCATCCCCCCAGAAGGGATATCAGATGCGCAGTATTTT
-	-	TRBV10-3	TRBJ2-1	CAIEGDSRSYEQFF	TGTGCCATCGAAGGAGACAGTAGGAGCTATGAGCAGTTCTTC
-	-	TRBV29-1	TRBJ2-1	CSYFPGIGIYNEQFF	TGCAGTTACTTTCCCGGGATAGGGATTTACAATGAGCAGTTCTTC
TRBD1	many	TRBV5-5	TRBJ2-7	CASSLRTGTGEQYF	TGTGCCAGCAGCTTAAGGACAGGGACGGGCGAGCAGTACTTC
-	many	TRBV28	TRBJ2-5	CASSSDEGRQETQYF	TGTGCCAGCAGTAGCGATGAGGGCCGGCAAGAGACCCAGTACTTC
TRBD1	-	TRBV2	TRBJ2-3	CARSLYRDRTSTDTQYF	TGTGCCCGCAGCCTCTACCGGGACAGAACTAGCACAGATACGCAGTATTTT
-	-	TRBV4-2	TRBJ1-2	CASSQRGYGYTF	TGTGCCAGCAGCCAGCGGGGCTATGGGTACACATTC
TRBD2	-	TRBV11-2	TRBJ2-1	CASSLYPAGVSYNEQFF	TGTGCCAGCAGCTTATACCCAGCGGGGGTTAGCTACAATGAGCAATTCTTC
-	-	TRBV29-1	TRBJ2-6	CSVTYRSSGANVLTF	TGCAGCGTTACCTATCGCTCCTCTGGGGCCAACGTCCTGACTTTC
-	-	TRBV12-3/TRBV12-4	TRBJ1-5	CDSSFEAGDRQHQHF	TGTGACAGCAGTTTTGAGGCAGGGGACCGGCAGCACCAACATTTT
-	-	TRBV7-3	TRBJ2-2	CASSPTGTGELFF	TGTGCCAGCAGCCCCACCGGGACCGGGGAGCTGTTTTTT
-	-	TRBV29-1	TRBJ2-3	CCSRGGFGTDTQYF	TGCTGCTCTCGGGGTGGGTTCGGCACAGATACACAGTATTTT
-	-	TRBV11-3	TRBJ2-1	CASSRAEGPNYEQFF	TGTGCCAGCAGCAGAGCGGAGGGGCCCAACTATGAGCAGTTCTTC
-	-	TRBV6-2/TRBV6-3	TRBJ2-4	CASNQLPGVAKNIQCF	TGTGCCAGCAATCAACTCCCGGGAGTAGCCAAAAACATTCAGTGCTTC
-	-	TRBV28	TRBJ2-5	CASSTQLQETQYF	TGTGCCAGCAGCACCCAGCTCCAAGAGACCCAGTACTTC
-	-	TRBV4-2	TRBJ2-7	CVSSQVSSGPHEQYF	TGTGTCAGCAGCCAAGTGTCGAGCGGGCCCCACGAGCAGTACTTC
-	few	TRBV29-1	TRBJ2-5	CSVVVPLRKKETQYF	TGCAGCGTTGTAGTTCCGCTAAGAAAGAAAGAGACCCAGTACTTC
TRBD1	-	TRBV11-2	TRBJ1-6	CASRLRTGEGSPLHF	TGTGCCAGCAGACTCAGAACAGGGGAGGGTTCACCCCTCCACTTT
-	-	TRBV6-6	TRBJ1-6	CASSYRPNLPLHF	TGTGCTAGCAGTTACCGGCCGAATTTACCCCTCCACTTT
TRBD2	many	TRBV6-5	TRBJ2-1	CASSKSSGGARYNEQFF	TGTGCCAGCAGCAAATCTAGCGGGGGGGCCCGGTACAATGAGCAGTTCTTC
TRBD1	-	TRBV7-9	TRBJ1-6	CASSPTQGVVSPLPF	TGTGCCAGCAGCCCAACCCAGGGGGTGGTTTCACCCCTCCCCTTT
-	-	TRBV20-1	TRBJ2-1	CSLAGTTAHEQFF	TGCAGTCTCGCTGGGACGACGGCCCATGAGCAGTTCTTC
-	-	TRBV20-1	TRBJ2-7	CSATPGALSSYEQYF	TGCAGTGCTACCCCCGGGGCACTCAGCTCCTACGAGCAGTACTTC
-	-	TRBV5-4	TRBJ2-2	CASRGITWELFF	TGTGCCAGCAGGGGCATCACCTGGGAGCTGTTTTTT
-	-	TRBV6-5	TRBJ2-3	CTSSAGTGTDTQYF	TGTACCAGCAGTGCCGGAACAGGTACAGACACGCAGTATTTT
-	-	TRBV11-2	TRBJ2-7	CASNLVRESHYGQYF	TGTGCCAGCAACTTAGTTAGGGAATCCCACTACGGGCAGTACTTC
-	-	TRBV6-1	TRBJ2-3	CATRTGTTKGKLYAVF	TGTGCCACCAGGACCGGGACAACTAAAGGGAAGCTATACGCAGTATTT
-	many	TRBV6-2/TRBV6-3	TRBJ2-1	CASSSSGTLTWNEQFF	TGTGCCAGCAGTTCCAGTGGGACCCTCACGTGGAATGAGCAGTTCTTC
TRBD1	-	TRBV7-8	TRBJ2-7	CASSPTWQGAREQYF	TGTGCCAGCAGCCCAACCTGGCAGGGGGCACGCGAGCAGTACTTC
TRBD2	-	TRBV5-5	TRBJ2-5	CASNGGTSGGHETQYF	TGTGCCAGCAACGGAGGGACTAGCGGGGGGCATGAGACCCAGTACTTC
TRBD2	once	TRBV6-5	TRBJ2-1	CARSLVTGGFNERFF	TGTGCCAGGAGTTTAGTGACGGGAGGATTTAATGAGCGGTTCTTC
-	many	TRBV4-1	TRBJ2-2	CASSLAGSRTGELFF	TGCGCCAGCAGCCTCGCTGGGTCTAGAACCGGGGAGCTGTTTTTT
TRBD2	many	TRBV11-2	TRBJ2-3	CAGSLEMGRDRTDMQYF	TGTGCCGGCAGCTTAGAAATGGGGAGGGATAGAACAGATATGCAGTATTTT
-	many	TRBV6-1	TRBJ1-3	CASRLRVGVSGNTIYF	TGTGCCAGCAGACTCCGCGTTGGGGTCTCTGGAAACACCATATATTTT
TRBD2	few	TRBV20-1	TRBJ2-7	CSAAGGASYEQYF	TGCAGTGCCGCCGGGGGGGCCTCCTACGAGCAGTACTTC
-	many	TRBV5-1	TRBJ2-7	CASSLGTRGRYEQYF	TGCGCCAGCAGCTTGGGAACCCGGGGCCGTTACGAGCAGTACTTC
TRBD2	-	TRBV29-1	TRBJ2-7	CSAGTSGNCEQYF	TGCAGCGCCGGTACTAGCGGCAACTGCGAGCAGTACTTC
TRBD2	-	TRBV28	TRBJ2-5	CASSLPGLADIKGTQYF	TGTGCCAGCAGTTTGCCCGGACTAGCGGATATAAAAGGGACCCAGTACTTC
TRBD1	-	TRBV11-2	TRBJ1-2	CASSSCSTGLDRYGYSF	TGTGCCAGCAGCTCCTGCTCGACAGGGCTGGACAGGTATGGCTACTCCTTC
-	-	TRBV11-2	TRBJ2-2	CASRLQGTLFAGELFF	TGTGCCAGCAGGCTGCAGGGGACGTTGTTCGCTGGGGAGCTGTTTTTT
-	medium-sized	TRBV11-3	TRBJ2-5	CASARDRQETQYF	TGTGCCAGCGCCCGCGACAGACAAGAGACCCAGTACTTC
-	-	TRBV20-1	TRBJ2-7	CSASASGEQYF	TGCAGTGCCAGCGCGAGTGGGGAGCAGTACTTC
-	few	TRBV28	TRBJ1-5	CASSSPTGFSQPQHF	TGTGCCAGCAGTTCTCCCACCGGTTTTAGCCAGCCCCAGCATTTT
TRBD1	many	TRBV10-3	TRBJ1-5	CATGQGEQPQHF	TGTGCCACGGGACAGGGAGAACAGCCCCAGCATTTT
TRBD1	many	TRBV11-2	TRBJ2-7	CASSSQDRGSSYEQYF	TGTGCCAGCAGCTCCCAGGACAGGGGCAGCTCCTACGAGCAGTACTTC
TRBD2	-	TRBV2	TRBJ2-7	CASSEWSGVSYEQYF	TGTGCCAGCAGTGAATGGAGCGGGGTCTCCTACGAGCAGTACTTC
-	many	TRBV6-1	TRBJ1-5	CASSVTVYSNQPQHF	TGTGCCAGCAGTGTGACGGTTTATAGCAATCAGCCCCAGCATTTT
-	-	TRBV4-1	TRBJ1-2	CASSQHRPGVGYTF	TGCGCCAGCAGCCAACATCGACCGGGCGTAGGCTACACCTTC
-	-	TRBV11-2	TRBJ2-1	CASSISRGDYNEQLF	TGTGCCAGCAGCATTAGCAGGGGAGACTACAATGAGCAGCTCTTC
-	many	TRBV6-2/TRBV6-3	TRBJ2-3	CASSYSRPGKRDTQYF	TGTGCCAGCAGTTACTCGAGGCCAGGCAAGAGGGATACGCAGTATTTT
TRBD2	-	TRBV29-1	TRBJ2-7	CSIERGGSVYEQYF	TGCAGCATCGAGAGGGGCGGGAGCGTCTACGAGCAGTACTTC
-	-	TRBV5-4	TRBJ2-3	CVSSLQSTDTQYF	TGTGTCAGCAGCTTGCAGAGTACAGATACACAGTATTTT
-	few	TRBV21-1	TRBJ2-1	CATDNMGRHNEQFF	TGTGCCACCGACAACATGGGACGGCACAATGAGCAGTTCTTC
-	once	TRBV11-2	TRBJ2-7	CASSLDATWYEQYF	TGTGCCAGCAGCTTAGATGCAACATGGTACGAGCAGTACTTC
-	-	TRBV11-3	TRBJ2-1	CASSLDRETNDEQFF	TGTGCCAGCAGCTTAGATCGGGAAACTAACGATGAGCAGTTCTTC
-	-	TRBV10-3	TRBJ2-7	CATGKLHNEQYF	TGTGCCACCGGGAAGCTACACAACGAGCAGTACTTC
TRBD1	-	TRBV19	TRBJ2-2	CASSTPRTGRLITGELLF	TGTGCCAGTAGTACCCCAAGGACAGGCAGGCTTATCACCGGGGAGCTGCTTTTT
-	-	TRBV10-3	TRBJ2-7	CAISGTGSSYEQYF	TGTGCCATCAGTGGGACCGGATCATCCTACGAGCAGTACTTC